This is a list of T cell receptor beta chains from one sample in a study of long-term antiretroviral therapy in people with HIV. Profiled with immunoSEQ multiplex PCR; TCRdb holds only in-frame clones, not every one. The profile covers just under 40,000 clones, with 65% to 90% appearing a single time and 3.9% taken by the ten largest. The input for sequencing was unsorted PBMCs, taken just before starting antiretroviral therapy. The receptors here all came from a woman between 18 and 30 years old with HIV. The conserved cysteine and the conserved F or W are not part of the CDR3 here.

ASSQRGRDEQY | TRBJ2-7 | TRBV4-1
ASSETGGGYGYT | TRBJ1-2 | TRBV19
ASSLGGQTPDYGYT | TRBJ1-2 | TRBV5-1
ASSTQTSGNYNEQF | TRBJ2-1 | TRBV5-1
ASSMGPVYNEQF | TRBJ2-1 | TRBV5-1
ASSFRDRGAYEQY | NA | TRBV11-2
ASSEGRGNTIY | TRBJ1-3 | TRBV28
ASSDTSGYTDTQY | TRBJ2-3 | TRBV5-6
ASSLATSGYT | TRBJ1-2 | TRBV5-1
ASSVQETQY | TRBJ2-5 | TRBV7-9
ASSEGRGLAGRKTILSYEQY | TRBJ2-7 | TRBV2
ASSRPPWFGQQETQY | TRBJ2-5 | TRBV5-6
SVEGSISANYGYT | TRBJ1-2 | TRBV29-1
ASSLVGLDNEQF | TRBJ2-1 | TRBV7-9
ASSGTGSYEQY | TRBJ2-7 | TRBV9
ASRATSQGSNEQF | TRBJ2-1 | TRBV6-1
ASSFRTGNYGYT | TRBJ1-2 | TRBV7-6
ASSLGSVGGTYEQY | TRBJ2-7 | TRBV11-2
ASSYSVTGDYNEQF | TRBJ2-1 | TRBV6-5
ASSLEYRGQVGNQPQH | TRBJ1-5 | TRBV7-8
ASSLVAGATYEQY | TRBJ2-7 | TRBV5-5
ASSLEKETQY | TRBJ2-5 | TRBV18
ASSQDTSNQPQH | TRBJ1-5 | TRBV4-3
ASSPDTYYGYT | TRBJ1-2 | TRBV11-2
ASSLDGGGNYGYT | TRBJ1-2 | TRBV5-1
ASSPNGQGFYEQY | TRBJ2-7 | TRBV14
ASSALAGVGTQY | TRBJ2-3 | TRBV27
ASSDHLDTQY | TRBJ2-3 | TRBV7-3
ASSPTGRYGYT | TRBJ1-2 | TRBV5-4
ASSQGEGHQETQY | TRBJ2-5 | TRBV4-2
ASSQLGQGGHYGYT | TRBJ1-2 | TRBV4-3
ASSLGDRGSREKLF | TRBJ1-4 | TRBV5-4
ASSLARRDRTDTQY | TRBJ2-3 | TRBV7-2
ASSLQGSGTDTQY | TRBJ2-3 | TRBV7-3
ASSLGSYNEQF | TRBJ2-1 | TRBV5-1
ASSVATPDTQY | TRBJ2-3 | TRBV9
ASSLVRLAGETQY | TRBJ2-5 | TRBV7-2
ASSLEGATGLSYYGYT | TRBJ1-2 | TRBV27
ASSARPGTGSSQQY | TRBJ2-7 | TRBV7-2
ASSVDGGDTEAF | TRBJ1-1 | TRBV9
ASSISLGNPGEQY | TRBJ2-7 | TRBV19
ASSLSSPAQNPYYNEQF | TRBJ2-1 | TRBV27
AISVPTDLKYSGGPSSGANVLT | TRBJ2-6 | TRBV10-3
ASSLDGLAGGWY | TRBJ2-7 | TRBV11-2
ASSYGGREQF | TRBJ2-1 | TRBV27
ASRTGTRDQPQH | TRBJ1-5 | TRBV6-1
ASSQDGTESEKLF | TRBJ1-4 | TRBV4-3
ASSLEKWISAYEQY | TRBJ2-7 | TRBV11-2
ASSLTGTGRYEQY | TRBJ2-7 | TRBV5-1
ASSSYRDSGRDTQY | TRBJ2-3 | TRBV28